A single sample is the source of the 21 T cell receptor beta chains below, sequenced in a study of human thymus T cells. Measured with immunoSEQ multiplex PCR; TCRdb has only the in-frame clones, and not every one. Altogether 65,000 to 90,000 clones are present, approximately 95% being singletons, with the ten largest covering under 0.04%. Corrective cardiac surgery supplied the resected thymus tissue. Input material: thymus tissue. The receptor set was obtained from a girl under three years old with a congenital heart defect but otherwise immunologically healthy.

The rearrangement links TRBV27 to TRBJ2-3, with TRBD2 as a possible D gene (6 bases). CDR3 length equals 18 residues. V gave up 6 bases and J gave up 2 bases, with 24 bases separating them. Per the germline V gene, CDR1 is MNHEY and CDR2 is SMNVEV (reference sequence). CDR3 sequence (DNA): TGTGCCAGCAGGACCGGGACTGAGGTCGGCCTTCTCACAGATACGCAGTATTTT. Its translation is CASRTGTEVGLLTDTQYF.

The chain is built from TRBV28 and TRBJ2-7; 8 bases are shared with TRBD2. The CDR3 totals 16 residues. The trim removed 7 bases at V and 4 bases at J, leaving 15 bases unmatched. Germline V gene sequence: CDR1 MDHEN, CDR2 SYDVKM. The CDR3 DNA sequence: TGTGCCAGCACCCGGTCCGGGACTAGTATCCGGTACGAGCAGTACTTC. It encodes CASTRSGTSIRYEQYF.

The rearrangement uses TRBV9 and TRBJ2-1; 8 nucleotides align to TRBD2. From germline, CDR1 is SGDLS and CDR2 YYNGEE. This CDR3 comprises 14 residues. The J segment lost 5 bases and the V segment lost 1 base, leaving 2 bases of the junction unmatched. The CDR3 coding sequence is TGTGCCAGCAGCGTAACTAGCGGTCACAATGAGCAGTTCTTC. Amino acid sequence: CASSVTSGHNEQFF.

CDR3 sequence (DNA): TGTGCCAGCATGAAAGCGGGAGCAAGGGGGCTCTACGAGCAGTACTTC. Encoded protein: CASMKAGARGLYEQYF. This chain links TRBV27 with TRBJ2-7; perhaps TRBD2 as D (8 bases). The CDR3 runs to 16 residues. Germline CDR1 reads MNHEY; CDR2 reads SMNVEV (reference sequence). The germline V and J ends were trimmed by 7 bases and 3 bases, with 22 bases remaining between them.

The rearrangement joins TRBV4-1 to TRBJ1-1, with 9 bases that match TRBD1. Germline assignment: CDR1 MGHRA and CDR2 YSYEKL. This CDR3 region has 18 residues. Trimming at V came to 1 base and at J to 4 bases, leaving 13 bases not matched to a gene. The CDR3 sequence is CASSQVYRGLVYGTEAFF. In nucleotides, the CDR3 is TGCGCCAGCAGCCAAGTTTACAGGGGGCTCGTTTATGGCACTGAAGCTTTCTTT.

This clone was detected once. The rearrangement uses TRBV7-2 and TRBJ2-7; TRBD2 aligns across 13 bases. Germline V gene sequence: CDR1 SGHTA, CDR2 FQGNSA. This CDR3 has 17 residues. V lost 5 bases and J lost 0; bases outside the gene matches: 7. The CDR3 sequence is CASSPPLAGGSSYEQYF. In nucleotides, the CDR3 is TGTGCCAGCAGCCCGCCACTAGCGGGAGGGAGCTCCTACGAGCAGTACTTC.

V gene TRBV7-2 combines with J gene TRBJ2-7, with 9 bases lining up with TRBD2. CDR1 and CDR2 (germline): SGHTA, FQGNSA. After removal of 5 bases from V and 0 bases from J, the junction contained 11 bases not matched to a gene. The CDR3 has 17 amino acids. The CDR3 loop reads CASSPGLARPRSYEQYF. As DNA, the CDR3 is TGTGCCAGCAGCCCCGGACTAGCGCGACCTCGCTCCTACGAGCAGTACTTC.

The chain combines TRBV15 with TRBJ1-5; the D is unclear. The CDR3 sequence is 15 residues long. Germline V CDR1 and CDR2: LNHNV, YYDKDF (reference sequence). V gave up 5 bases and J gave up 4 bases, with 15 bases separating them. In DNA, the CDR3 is TGTGCCACCAGCCGAAGATTGGATGGGAATCAGCCCCAGCATTTT. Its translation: CATSRRLDGNQPQHF. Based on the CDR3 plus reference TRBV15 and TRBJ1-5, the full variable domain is DAMVIQNPRYQVTQFGKPVTLSCSQTLNHNVMYWYQQKSSQAPKLLFHYYDKDFNNEADTPDNFQSRRPNTSFCFLDIRSPGLGDTAMYLCATSRRLDGNQPQHFGDGTRLSIL.

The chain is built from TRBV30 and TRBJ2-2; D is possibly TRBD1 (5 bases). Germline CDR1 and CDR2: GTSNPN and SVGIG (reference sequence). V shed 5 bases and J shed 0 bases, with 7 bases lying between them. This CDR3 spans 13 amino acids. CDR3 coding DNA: TGTGCCTGGGACAGTGCGAACACCGGGGAGCTGTTTTTT. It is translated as CAWDSANTGELFF.

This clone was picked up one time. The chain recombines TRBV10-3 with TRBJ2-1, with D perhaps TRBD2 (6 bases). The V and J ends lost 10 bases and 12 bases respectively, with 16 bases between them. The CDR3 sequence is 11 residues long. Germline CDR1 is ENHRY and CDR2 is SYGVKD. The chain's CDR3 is CATSNGTSQFF. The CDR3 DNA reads TGTGCCACCTCCAACGGGACTTCGCAGTTCTTC.

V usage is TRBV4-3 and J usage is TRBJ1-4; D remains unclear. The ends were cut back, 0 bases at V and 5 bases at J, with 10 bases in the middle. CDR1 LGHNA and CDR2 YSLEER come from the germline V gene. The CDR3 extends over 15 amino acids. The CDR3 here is CASSQEGGKNEKLFF. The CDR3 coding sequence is TGCGCCAGCAGCCAAGAAGGAGGAAAAAATGAAAAACTGTTTTTT.

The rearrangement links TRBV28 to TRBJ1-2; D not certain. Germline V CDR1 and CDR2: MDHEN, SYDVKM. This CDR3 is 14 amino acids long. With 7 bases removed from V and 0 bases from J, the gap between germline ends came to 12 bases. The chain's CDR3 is CASTPGGPNYGYTF. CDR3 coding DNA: TGTGCCAGCACCCCGGGAGGGCCTAACTATGGCTACACCTTC.

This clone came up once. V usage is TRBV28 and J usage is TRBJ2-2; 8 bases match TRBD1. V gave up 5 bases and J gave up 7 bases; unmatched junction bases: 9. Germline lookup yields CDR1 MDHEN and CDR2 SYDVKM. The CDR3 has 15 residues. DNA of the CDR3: TGTGCCAGCAGTCTCCACCGAGGGACAGGCGGGGAGCTGTTTTTT. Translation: CASSLHRGTGGELFF.

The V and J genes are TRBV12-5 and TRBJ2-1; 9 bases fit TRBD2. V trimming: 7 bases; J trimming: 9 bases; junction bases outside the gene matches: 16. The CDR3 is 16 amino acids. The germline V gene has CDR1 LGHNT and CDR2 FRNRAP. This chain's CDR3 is CASAHPLAGDSGEQFF. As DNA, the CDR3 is TGTGCTAGTGCCCACCCATTAGCGGGAGATTCGGGTGAGCAGTTCTTC.

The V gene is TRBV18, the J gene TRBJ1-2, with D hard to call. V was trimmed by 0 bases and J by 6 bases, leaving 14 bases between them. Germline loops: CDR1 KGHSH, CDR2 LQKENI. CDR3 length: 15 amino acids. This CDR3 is CASSPPGRTYDGYTF. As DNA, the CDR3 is TGTGCCAGCTCACCACCGGGCCGGACCTATGATGGCTACACCTTC.

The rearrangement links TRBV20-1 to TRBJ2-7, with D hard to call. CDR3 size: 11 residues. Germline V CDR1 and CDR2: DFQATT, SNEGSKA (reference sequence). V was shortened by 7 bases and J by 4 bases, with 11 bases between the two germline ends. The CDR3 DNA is TGCAGTGTCACGGACGGGTACGAGCAGTACTTC. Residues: CSVTDGYEQYF.

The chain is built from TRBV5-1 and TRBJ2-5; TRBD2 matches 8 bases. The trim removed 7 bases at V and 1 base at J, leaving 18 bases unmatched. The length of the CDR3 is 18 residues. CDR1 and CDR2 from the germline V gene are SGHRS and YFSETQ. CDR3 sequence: CASSPGGGRGPSQETQYF. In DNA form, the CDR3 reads TGCGCCAGCTCCCCCGGGGGGGGGCGGGGGCCTTCCCAAGAGACCCAGTACTTC.

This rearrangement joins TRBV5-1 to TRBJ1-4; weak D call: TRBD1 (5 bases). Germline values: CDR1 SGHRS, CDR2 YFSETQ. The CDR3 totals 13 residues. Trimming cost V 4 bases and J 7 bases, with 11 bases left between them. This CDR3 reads CASSGAEGEKLFF. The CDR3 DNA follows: TGCGCCAGCAGCGGGGCCGAGGGTGAAAAACTGTTTTTT.

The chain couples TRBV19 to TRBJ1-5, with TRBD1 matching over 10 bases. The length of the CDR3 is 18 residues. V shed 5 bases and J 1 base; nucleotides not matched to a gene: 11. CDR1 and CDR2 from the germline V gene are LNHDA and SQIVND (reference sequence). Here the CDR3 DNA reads TGTGCCAGTAGTTGGGGTATCGGGGACAGGGGCAGCAATCAGCCCCAGCATTTT. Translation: CASSWGIGDRGSNQPQHF.

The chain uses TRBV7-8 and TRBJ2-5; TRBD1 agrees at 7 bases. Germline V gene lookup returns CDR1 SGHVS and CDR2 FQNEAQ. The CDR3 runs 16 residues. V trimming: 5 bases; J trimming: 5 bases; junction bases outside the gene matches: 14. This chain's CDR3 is CASSQRGRGTRETQYF. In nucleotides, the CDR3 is TGTGCCAGCAGCCAAAGGGGCAGGGGGACCCGGGAGACCCAGTACTTC. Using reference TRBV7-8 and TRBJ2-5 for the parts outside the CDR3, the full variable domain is GAGVSQSPRYKVAKRGQDVALRCDPISGHVSLFWYQQALGQGPEFLTYFQNEAQLDKSGLPSDRFFAERPEGSVSTLKIQRTQQEDSAVYLCASSQRGRGTRETQYFGPGTRLLVL.

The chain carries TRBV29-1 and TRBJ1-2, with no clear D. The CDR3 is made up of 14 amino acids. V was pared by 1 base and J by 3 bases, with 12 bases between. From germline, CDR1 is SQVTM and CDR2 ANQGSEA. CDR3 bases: TGCAGCGTTGAAGCCCAGGAGGTGGACTATGGCTACACCTTC. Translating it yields CSVEAQEVDYGYTF.